The sequence of this T cell receptor beta chain was determined in a study of neoadjuvant nivolumab and ipilimumab in lung cancer. Study observations and caveats: From pretherapy to surgery, tumor richness and clonality rose with dual therapy. Resected tumors had greater TCR richness and clonality than uninvolved lung. Pathologic regression was not significantly tied to TCR clonality. Blood richness before therapy tracked richness in tumors resected after neoadjuvant therapy.

A note on this clone: Its antigen is undetermined.

Germline V lookup: CDR1 SNHLY, CDR2 FYNNEI. Trimming at V came to 6 bases and at J to 2 bases, leaving 3 bases not matched to a gene. This CDR3 has 13 residues. The table came from immunoSEQ multiplex PCR; TCRdb's copy has only in-frame clones and leaves some out. The data contain approximately 29,000 clones, around nine tenths of them singletons. The clonotype originates from an adult with non-small cell lung cancer. The material sequenced was peripheral blood, taken after neoadjuvant nivolumab, alone or with ipilimumab, at or shortly before surgery. The chain has TRBV2 and TRBJ2-5; the match to TRBD1 covers 7 bases. CDR3 bases: TGTGCCAGCAGCTGGGACAGACAAGAGACCCAGTACTTC. Amino acid sequence: CASSWDRQETQYF.